This TCR beta chain came from a study of response to subunit inactivated influenza vaccine. Study conclusions and caveats: The authors proposed limited new T cell recruitment per seasonal influenza vaccination.

Trimming removed 3 bases from V and 9 bases from J; junction bases left unmatched: 9. This CDR3 spans 15 amino acids. In germline, CDR1 is SGHRS, CDR2 YFSETQ. This clonotype has more than one count but fewer than ten. Its target is unknown. TCRdb processed the RT-PCR reads anew with MiXCR; each CDR3 protein has one entry. The sample shows 450,000 to 600,000 distinct CDR3 sequences, roughly 7.6% of them seen only once. The source of this sequence is a man in his fifties or sixties who received an inactivated influenza vaccine. The V gene is TRBV5-1, the J gene TRBJ2-1, with 10 bases fitting TRBD2. The sequencing here drew on PBMCs from blood, taken roughly 24 months after vaccination. The CDR3 nucleotides are TGCGCCAGCAGCTCGAATAGCGGGAGGAACAGTGAGCAGTTCTTC. Translation gives CASSSNSGRNSEQFF.